The present T cell receptor beta chain was sequenced within a study of blood T cell repertoires in COVID-19. Only in-frame clones appear in the TCRdb table, and some are missing; sequencing was by immunoSEQ multiplex PCR. The data show about 25,000 clones, roughly nine tenths seen once. Germline V CDR1 and CDR2: SGHTA, FQGNSA. Trimming took 2 bases from V and 5 from J, leaving 18 bases between them. CDR3 length: 16 residues. The V gene is TRBV7-2, the J gene TRBJ1-2; D is uncertain. This TCR came from a man aged 70-80 years with active COVID-19. The sequencing input was peripheral blood. The CDR3 loop reads CASSLTEPAGKYGYTF. The CDR3 DNA sequence: TGTGCCAGCAGCTTAACGGAACCAGCGGGGAAGTATGGCTACACCTTC. Drawing the rest from reference TRBV7-2 and TRBJ1-2, the complete variable domain is GAGVSQSPSNKVTEKGKDVELRCDPISGHTALYWYRQSLGQGLEFLIYFQGNSAPDKSGLPSDRFSAERTGGSVSTLTIQRTQQEDSAVYLCASSLTEPAGKYGYTFGSGTRLTVV.